A selection of T cell receptor beta chains follows, all from one sample in a study of type 1 and type 2 diabetes patients. One entry per CDR3 protein results from TCRdb running MiXCR on the multiplex PCR reads. The sample lists under 300,000 distinct CDR3 sequences; around 47% were seen once. Sequencing was done on a sample of peripheral blood mononuclear cells (PBMCs). These receptors originate from a man between 18 and 35 years old with type 2 diabetes. Each CDR3 is given with its conserved first and last residue. A D gene is named only where the DNA matches it firmly. Size is stated for part of the rows, as once, few or many counts, or as a class when the clone is expanded.

v_call	j_call	d_call	clone_size	cdr3_nt	cdr3_aa
TRBV30	TRBJ1-3	TRBD1	few	TGTGCCTGGAGTAGGGCCGGACAGGCCGTAGGGACCATATATTTT	CAWSRAGQAVGTIYF
TRBV20-1	TRBJ1-2	-	-	TGCAGTGCTAGTATGGGGTGGTATGGCTACACCTTC	CSASMGWYGYTF
TRBV18	TRBJ2-1	-	few	TGTGCCAGCTCTCCAGACGGGAGCTCCTACAATGAGCAGTTCTTC	CASSPDGSSYNEQFF
TRBV2	TRBJ2-1	-	few	TGTGCCAGCCTCGGGGAACTATACAATGAGCAGTTCTTC	CASLGELYNEQFF
TRBV28	TRBJ2-5	-	once	TGTGCCAGCAGTTTTTTAGGGTTCGGGCAAGAGACCCAGTACTTC	CASSFLGFGQETQYF
TRBV2	TRBJ2-7	TRBD1	-	TGTGCCAGCCACTTCGGGACAGGGGGTTTC	CASHFGTGGF
TRBV6-5	TRBJ2-7	TRBD2	few	TGTGCCAGCAGCTCAGGGGGACTAGCGGGGGACGAGCAGTACTTC	CASSSGGLAGDEQYF
TRBV12-3/TRBV12-4	TRBJ1-5	-	few	TGTGCCAGCAGGCATAGCAATCAGCCCCAGCATTTT	CASRHSNQPQHF
TRBV6-2/TRBV6-3	TRBJ2-1	-	-	TGTGCCAGCACAACAGCCTACAATGAGCAGTTCTTC	CASTTAYNEQFF
TRBV28	TRBJ2-7	-	-	TGTGCCAGCAGTTTATGGGACGAAAGCTCCTACGAGCAGTACTTC	CASSLWDESSYEQYF
TRBV11-1	TRBJ2-3	-	-	TGTGCCAGCAGCCGATCCCACCCCACAGATACGCAGTATTTT	CASSRSHPTDTQYF
TRBV4-3	TRBJ2-3	TRBD2	-	TGCGCCAGCAGCCAAGTGCTTGAGACTAGCGGGAGGAAAAGCACAGATACGCAGTATTTT	CASSQVLETSGRKSTDTQYF
TRBV4-1	TRBJ2-7	-	-	TGCGCCAGCAGTTCCAGCGCTGTCGACTACGAGCAGTACTTC	CASSSSAVDYEQYF
TRBV10-3	TRBJ2-1	-	few	TGTGCCATCAGTGAGTCTCTCGGCGGGGCCTCCTACAATGAGCAGTTCTTC	CAISESLGGASYNEQFF
TRBV7-2	TRBJ2-2	TRBD1	few	TGTGCCAGCAGCGCAGCCGGGACAGCTGTCACCGGGGAGCTGTTTTTT	CASSAAGTAVTGELFF
TRBV4-2	TRBJ2-7	-	-	TGTGCCAGCAGCCAAGATCTTACCTACGAGCAGTACTTC	CASSQDLTYEQYF
TRBV24-1	TRBJ1-1	-	-	TGTGCCACCAGTGACGGGCGGTTTCGTGCTTTCTTT	CATSDGRFRAFF
TRBV2	TRBJ2-7	-	many	TGTGCCAGCAGTGAGGGTAGCAGTACGACCTACGAGCAGTACTTC	CASSEGSSTTYEQYF
TRBV14	TRBJ1-1	-	-	TGTGCCAGCAGCCCAACCCCCAGGGTTACTGAAGCTTTCTTT	CASSPTPRVTEAFF
TRBV2	TRBJ1-3	-	-	TGTGCCAGCAGTGAAGAGCAGCCTGGAAACACCATATATTTT	CASSEEQPGNTIYF
TRBV7-1	TRBJ2-3	-	-	TGTGCCAGCAGCCCGCGGATTAACACAGATACGCAGTATTTT	CASSPRINTDTQYF
TRBV5-6	TRBJ2-1	-	-	TGTGCCAGCAGCTTGCGGAGCTACTACAATGAGCAGTTCTTC	CASSLRSYYNEQFF
TRBV7-2	TRBJ2-7	TRBD2	once	TGTGCCAGCAGCCCTCTCAAGCGGGAACTCTACGAGCAGTACTTC	CASSPLKRELYEQYF
TRBV20-1	TRBJ1-1	-	few	TGCAGTGCCATCCGGGGCCTTAACACTGAAGCTTTCTTT	CSAIRGLNTEAFF
TRBV29-1	TRBJ2-2	-	-	TGCAGCATAGGCACCCCGAACACCGGGGAGCTGTTTTTT	CSIGTPNTGELFF
TRBV10-2	TRBJ2-7	-	-	TGCGCCAGCAGCAAGGGGGGGTTGGCCGAGCAGTACTTC	CASSKGGLAEQYF
TRBV2	TRBJ2-3	TRBD2	-	TGTGCCAGCTTCAGGGGTAGCGGGGGGGCCATAAATACGCAGTATTTT	CASFRGSGGAINTQYF
TRBV20-1	TRBJ2-3	TRBD2	few	TGCAGTGCTGGAACTAGCGGGAGACTTGTTACGCAGTATTTT	CSAGTSGRLVTQYF
TRBV12-5	TRBJ1-1	TRBD1	-	TGTGCCAGCAGGCGTGGGGACAGGGGAGGCACTGAAGCTTTCTTT	CASRRGDRGGTEAFF
TRBV19	TRBJ1-1	-	-	TGTGCCAGTAGTATTCGCGTACAGAACACTGAAGCTTTCTTT	CASSIRVQNTEAFF
TRBV15	TRBJ2-1	-	few	TGTGCCACCAGCAGACCGGAGGGGAGCTCCTACAATGAGCAGTTCTTC	CATSRPEGSSYNEQFF
TRBV28	TRBJ2-1	-	-	TGTGCCAGTACCTCGGCCCATTATTACAATGAGCAGTTCTTC	CASTSAHYYNEQFF
TRBV2	TRBJ1-4	-	-	TGTGCCAGCAGTGAGAGGGCCCCAGAAGGAGAAAAACTGTTTTTT	CASSERAPEGEKLFF
TRBV2	TRBJ1-6	TRBD1	-	TGTGCCAGCAGCCGATCCGGGACAGGGAATAATTCACCCCTCCACTTT	CASSRSGTGNNSPLHF
TRBV14	TRBJ1-1	-	-	TGCGCCAGCAGCTCGGGAGTGGATTTAGCTTTCTTT	CASSSGVDLAFF
TRBV7-2	TRBJ1-2	TRBD1	-	TGTGCCAGCAGCTCCCAGCCGACAGGGTCCAATGGCTACACCTTC	CASSSQPTGSNGYTF
TRBV2	TRBJ2-2	TRBD2	many	TGTGCCAGCAGTGGTATACTAGCGGGTGGTAGGACCGGGGAGCTGTTTTTT	CASSGILAGGRTGELFF
TRBV5-1	TRBJ2-3	-	-	TGCGCCAGCAGCTTACACGGAGATACGCAGTATTTT	CASSLHGDTQYF
TRBV20-1	TRBJ1-6	-	many	TGCAGTGCTGCCCGGGACGGGGGCGCAGAAAGCTCACCCCTCCACTTT	CSAARDGGAESSPLHF